This entry describes one TCR beta chain. This specimen belongs to a study of blood T cell repertoires in COVID-19. Background on the study: Spain, Italy and the United States supplied samples that represented acute and convalescent COVID-19. PBMCs, B-cell-depleted T cells, or T cells provided the cDNA or gDNA that made up the material.

In the original workflow: For nucleated cells, counts were estimated from reference gene primer amplification. TCRdb's copy holds only in-frame clones and misses some; the assay was immunoSEQ multiplex PCR. D and trimming come from the DNA, and the V and J calls and clone size come from that table. The data contain about 340,000 clones, around 82% of them singletons. There are 15 residues in the CDR3. Trimming left V 12 bases short and J 4 bases short, with 23 bases between. Germline V gene data show CDR1 as KGHDR and CDR2 as SFDVKD. The chain combines TRBV24-1 with TRBJ1-1; perhaps TRBD1 as D (6 bases). Sequences were obtained from peripheral blood. This sequence originates from a man aged 30-40 years with active or convalescent COVID-19. CDR3 amino acids: CAGTLSGGPITEAFF. Written as DNA, the CDR3 is TGTGCCGGGACATTAAGCGGGGGGCCCATCACTGAAGCTTTCTTT.